These 27 T cell receptor beta chains came from one sample sequenced in a study of Ad26.COV2.S vaccination and SARS-CoV-2 variants. Clones were read by immunoSEQ multiplex PCR, and TCRdb kept only the in-frame ones, dropping some. Among about 420,000 clones listed, over 75% were seen once. The treatment denotes: some 20 received Ad26.COV2.S at low or high dose, single or two shots; about 5 received placebo; per-sample allocation not given. Repertoires come from day 63 after the first vaccine or placebo injection. Sequenced material: peripheral blood, taken in a trial of Ad26.COV2.S vaccine versus placebo. Every receptor here comes from a person between 18 and 60 years old who received the Ad26.COV2.S COVID-19 vaccine or a placebo.

The chain links TRBV20-1 to TRBJ2-5; D unclear. There are 11 residues in the CDR3. V dropped 0 bases and J dropped 10 bases, with 9 bases sitting between them. Germline CDR1 DFQATT, CDR2 SNEGSKA (reference sequence). In DNA form, the CDR3 reads TGCAGTGCTAGAGAGCTTGGTGTCCAGTACTTC. Translation gives CSARELGVQYF.

This rearrangement joins TRBV12-3 or TRBV12-4 to TRBJ2-7; D may correspond to TRBD1 or TRBD2 (5 bases each). The CDR3 has 12 amino acids. The V end lost 7 bases, the J end lost 7 bases, and 14 bases lay between the germline ends. The CDR3 loop reads CASTYLRGEQYF. The CDR3 nucleotides read TGTGCCAGCACTTACCTGAGGGGAGAGCAGTACTTC.

The chain uses TRBV6-5 and TRBJ1-1; possible D gene TRBD1, 5 bases. The CDR3 covers 13 residues. Germline CDR1 MNHEY, CDR2 SVGAGI. With 8 bases removed from V and 0 bases from J, the gap between germline ends came to 10 bases. CDR3 sequence reads: CASDRLLNTEAFF. DNA of the CDR3: TGTGCCAGCGACAGACTCCTGAACACTGAAGCTTTCTTT.

DNA of the CDR3: TGTGCCACCACCCCGGTACAGGGGAGGAATCAGCCCCAGCATTTT. This encodes CATTPVQGRNQPQHF. This chain joins TRBV19 and TRBJ1-5; the match to TRBD1 covers 7 bases. V lost 10 bases to trimming and J lost 4 bases; unmatched junction nucleotides: 13. Germline lookup yields CDR1 LNHDA and CDR2 SQIVND (reference sequence). The CDR3 sequence is 15 residues long.

This sequence joins TRBV11-2 and TRBJ2-3; D not resolved. Trimming took off 2 bases at V and 8 bases at J, with 11 bases between the two ends. The CDR3 consists of 13 residues. The germline V gene has CDR1 SGHAT and CDR2 FQNNGV. This chain's CDR3 is CASSLHLVFTQYF. DNA of the CDR3: TGTGCCAGCAGCTTACATCTAGTATTTACGCAGTATTTT.

In this sample, this clone turned up a few times. V is TRBV5-1 and J is TRBJ2-2; 9 nucleotides agree with TRBD2. V dropped 1 base and J dropped 7; count of bases not matched to a gene: 17. Per the germline V gene, CDR1 is SGHRS and CDR2 is YFSETQ. The CDR3 has 19 residues. The CDR3 sequence: CASSLWSSGATRFVGELFF. As DNA, the CDR3 is TGCGCCAGCAGCTTGTGGTCTAGCGGGGCGACACGGTTTGTCGGGGAGCTGTTTTTT.

This clone has just a few counts. The chain recombines TRBV11-3 with TRBJ2-1, with a tentative D call TRBD2 (5 bases). The CDR3 length is 13 residues. In germline, CDR1 is SGHNT, CDR2 YENEEA. V shed 4 bases and J shed 9 bases, with 13 bases lying between them. The DNA for the CDR3 is TGTGCCAGCAGCTGGGGAACTCGGGGTGAGCAGTTCTTC. Amino acid sequence: CASSWGTRGEQFF.

V gene TRBV27 combines with J gene TRBJ2-2; no firm D call. The V end lost 3 bases, the J end lost 4 bases, and 9 bases lay between the germline ends. Germline CDR1 is MNHEY and CDR2 is SMNVEV (reference sequence). CDR3 length: 14 amino acids. CDR3 loop: CASSFLAATGELFF. The CDR3, as DNA: TGTGCCAGCAGTTTCCTGGCGGCCACCGGGGAGCTGTTTTTT.

The chain links TRBV5-1 to TRBJ1-6, with TRBD1 matching 9 bases. Germline V gives CDR1 SGHRS, CDR2 YFSETQ. The ends lost 4 bases at V and 0 bases at J; junction bases unmatched: 5. The length of the CDR3 is 17 residues. The CDR3 loop is CASSKNRGRSYNSPLHF. DNA of the CDR3: TGCGCCAGCAGCAAGAACAGGGGGCGCTCCTATAATTCACCCCTCCACTTT.

In DNA, the CDR3 is TGTGCCAGCAGCTTTTTACTAGCGGGGGGGCCTGAGGAGCAGTACTTC. Protein product: CASSFLLAGGPEEQYF. The V call is TRBV7-6, the J call TRBJ2-7; 13 bases fit TRBD2. The V gene end was trimmed by 3 bases and the J gene end by 7 bases; junction bases not matched to a gene: 9. CDR1 and CDR2 from the germline V gene are SGHVS and FNYEAQ. The length of the CDR3 is 16 residues.

This clone has just one count. The chain carries TRBV12-3 or TRBV12-4 and TRBJ2-2; D is unclear. There are 11 residues in the CDR3. Trimming shortened V by 8 bases and J by 2 bases, and 3 bases separated the two germline ends. This CDR3 is CASGNTGELFF. DNA of the CDR3: TGTGCCAGCGGAAACACCGGGGAGCTGTTTTTT.

The chain couples TRBV2 to TRBJ2-3, with D unclear. This CDR3 is built from 16 residues. Germline CDR1 is SNHLY and CDR2 is FYNNEI. Trimming removed 1 base at V and 6 bases at J, with 17 bases between. The DNA of the CDR3 is TGTGCCAGCAGTGAAGGAGCGCTAGTAATGTTTGATACGCAGTATTTT. Its translation is CASSEGALVMFDTQYF.

The J gene is TRBJ2-5, the V gene TRBV7-6; 8 bases are shared with TRBD1. Germline trimming cut 7 bases from V and 2 bases from J; bases unmatched to any gene: 12. The CDR3 is 16 amino acids. CDR1 and CDR2 (germline): SGHVS, FNYEAQ. The CDR3 spells CASTVGRTGNQETQYF. DNA for the CDR3: TGTGCCAGCACCGTAGGTCGGACAGGGAATCAAGAGACCCAGTACTTC.

J is TRBJ1-6 and V is TRBV15, with D hard to call. The V end was cut by 1 base, the J end by 6 bases, with 10 bases between. The V gene's germline CDR1 is LNHNV and CDR2 YYDKDF (reference sequence). The CDR3 is 15 amino acids. CDR3 region: CATSRAYEGNSPLHF. The CDR3 DNA is TGTGCCACCAGCAGAGCTTATGAGGGTAATTCACCCCTCCACTTT. The variable domain in full, with the rest retrieved from reference TRBV15 and TRBJ1-6, is DAMVIQNPRYQVTQFGKPVTLSCSQTLNHNVMYWYQQKSSQAPKLLFHYYDKDFNNEADTPDNFQSRRPNTSFCFLDIRSPGLGDTAMYLCATSRAYEGNSPLHFGNGTRLTVT.

The CDR3 DNA reads TGTGCCAGCAGTTTGACAGGGGCAGATACGCAGTATTTT. Translation gives CASSLTGADTQYF. This rearrangement joins TRBV28 to TRBJ2-3, with 8 bases that match TRBD1. The length of the CDR3 is 13 residues. V was clipped by 3 bases and J by 4 bases; unmatched bases: 0. The V gene's germline CDR1 is MDHEN and CDR2 SYDVKM.

The chain is built from TRBV4-1 and TRBJ2-1; a weak D match, TRBD1 (6 bases). This CDR3 has 15 residues. Trimming stripped 6 bases from V and 0 bases from J, with 12 bases between. From germline, CDR1 is MGHRA and CDR2 YSYEKL. CDR3 sequence: CASSRTASSYNEQFF. The CDR3 coding sequence is TGCGCCAGCAGTCGGACAGCGAGCTCCTACAATGAGCAGTTCTTC.

CDR3 in DNA: TGTGCCAGTAGTATGGGCGACAGTCTCTCTGGAAACACCATATATTTT. Its translation: CASSMGDSLSGNTIYF. The chain couples TRBV19 to TRBJ1-3, with D possibly TRBD1 on 5 matching bases. V was cut by 3 bases and J by 0 bases, with 12 bases left in between. The CDR3 loop spans 16 amino acids. The germline V gene has CDR1 LNHDA and CDR2 SQIVND (reference sequence).

The J gene is TRBJ2-7, the V gene TRBV7-8; D is unclear. The CDR3 extends over 13 amino acids. V was shortened by 0 bases and J by 3 bases, with 6 bases between the two germline ends. The germline CDR1 and CDR2 sequences are SGHVS and FQNEAQ. In DNA form, the CDR3 reads TGTGCCAGCAGCTTAGCCGAATTCTACGAGCAGTACTTC. This translates into CASSLAEFYEQYF.

This chain uses TRBV7-2 with TRBJ2-3; D unclear. CDR1 and CDR2 (germline): SGHTA, FQGNSA. The CDR3 extends over 14 amino acids. V was shortened by 5 bases and J by 1 base, with 10 bases between the two germline ends. The CDR3 DNA follows: TGTGCCAGCAGCCGTACACGGCGCACAGATACGCAGTATTTT. It is translated as CASSRTRRTDTQYF. The complete variable domain, with remaining parts taken from reference TRBV7-2 and TRBJ2-3, reads GAGVSQSPSNKVTEKGKDVELRCDPISGHTALYWYRQSLGQGLEFLIYFQGNSAPDKSGLPSDRFSAERTGGSVSTLTIQRTQQEDSAVYLCASSRTRRTDTQYFGPGTRLTVL.

The chain joins TRBV4-1 to TRBJ2-7; D gene unclear. Trimming removed 1 base from V and 5 bases from J, with 12 bases in between. The length of the CDR3 is 14 residues. The germline CDR1 and CDR2 sequences are MGHRA and YSYEKL. CDR3 coding DNA: TGCGCCAGCAGCCAAGCCGGCCTTGGGGACGAGCAGTACTTC. Residues: CASSQAGLGDEQYF.

The chain joins TRBV30 to TRBJ2-3; D not certain. V was trimmed by 4 bases and J by 7 bases, leaving 9 bases between them. The CDR3 contains 11 residues. Germline CDR1 GTSNPN, CDR2 SVGIG (reference sequence). CDR3 DNA sequence: TGTGCCTGGACGACGGAATATACGCAGTATTTT. It yields the protein CAWTTEYTQYF.

The chain couples TRBV6-2 or TRBV6-3 to TRBJ1-2, with 10 bases matching TRBD1. CDR1 and CDR2 from the germline V gene are MNHEY and SVGEGT. The junction had 5 bases not matched to a gene; V was cut back by 6 bases and J by 4 bases. The CDR3 totals 14 residues. The CDR3 is CASSSDRGVYGYTF. The DNA for the CDR3 is TGTGCCAGCAGCTCGGACAGGGGGGTCTATGGCTACACCTTC.

The genes are TRBV6-5 and TRBJ2-7; 10 positions match TRBD1. After removal of 5 bases from V and 4 bases from J, the junction contained 5 bases not matched to a gene. The germline CDR1 and CDR2 sequences are MNHEY and SVGAGI. The CDR3 spans 14 residues. The CDR3 region is CASSLRTGGYEQYF. Written as DNA, the CDR3 is TGTGCCAGCAGTCTAAGGACAGGGGGTTACGAGCAGTACTTC.

V and J are TRBV5-5 and TRBJ2-2; TRBD2 might be the D (5 bases). This CDR3 is built from 15 residues. The V and J ends lost 1 base and 6 bases respectively, with 13 bases between them. From germline, CDR1 is SGHKS and CDR2 YYEKEE (reference sequence). The CDR3 sequence is CASSLSSHGAGELFF. For the CDR3, the DNA is TGTGCCAGCAGCTTGAGCTCTCACGGGGCCGGGGAGCTGTTTTTT.

The CDR3 sequence: CATSSLDRSQSPLHF. The DNA for the CDR3 is TGTGCCACCAGCAGCTTGGACAGGTCCCAATCACCCCTCCACTTT. The V and J genes are TRBV15 and TRBJ1-6, with TRBD1 matching 7 bases. Germline V lookup: CDR1 LNHNV, CDR2 YYDKDF (reference sequence). V was pared by 3 bases and J by 10 bases, with 9 bases of the junction left unmatched. This CDR3 has 15 amino acids.

This clone was detected only a few times. In nucleotides, the CDR3 is TGTGCCAGCAGCTTACCGGGACAGAAGAATTCACCCCTCCACTTT. Amino acid sequence: CASSLPGQKNSPLHF. V usage is TRBV5-4 and J usage is TRBJ1-6; 7 nucleotides agree with TRBD1. The V gene's germline CDR1 is SGHNT and CDR2 YYREEE (reference sequence). There are 15 residues in the CDR3. Trimming removed 2 bases from V and 7 bases from J; junction bases left unmatched: 6.

This sequence joins TRBV7-9 and TRBJ2-5, with D tentatively TRBD1 (5 bases). The germline V and J ends were trimmed by 1 base and 12 bases, with 12 bases remaining between them. The CDR3 loop spans 12 amino acids. Germline V gene sequence: CDR1 SEHNR, CDR2 FQNEAQ (reference sequence). In nucleotides, the CDR3 is TGTGCCAGCAGCTTAGTTGGGGCTAGAGAGTACTTC. It encodes CASSLVGAREYF.